This T cell receptor beta chain appears in the sequencing data of a study of identical twins. Study-wide results and limits: With abundant cord blood beta clonotypes, insertions were fewer; memory repertoires showed no such pattern. Possibly, invariant MAIT and iNKT cells partly confounded zero-insertion analyses.

TCRdb processed the 5' RACE reads anew with MiXCR; each CDR3 protein has one entry. The sample comprises 500,000 or so distinct CDR3 sequences, about 20% of which are singletons, and 0.91% rests with the top ten. Germline CDR1 is SGHVS and CDR2 is FQNEAQ. Unmatched junction bases numbered 8, after V lost 1 base and J lost 6 bases. The CDR3 runs 16 residues. A note on this clonotype: Its antigen is not known.

This same sample was also taken into another study, of T cells expressing NK-cell markers.

The chain couples TRBV7-8 to TRBJ2-3, with TRBD2 identical over 9 bases. Material: CD4+ T cells sorted from blood. This receptor was identified in a woman in her late teens or twenties in good health. The CDR3 nucleotides are TGTGCCAGCAGCTTAGGACTAGCGGTAGGGGCGGATACGCAGTATTTT. This gives the protein CASSLGLAVGADTQYF.